Reported below is one T cell receptor beta chain. Method: immunoSEQ multiplex PCR; TCRdb's copy keeps in-frame clones and lacks some. The sample records about 15,000 clones, around nine tenths being singletons. The data belong to a study of technical replicates of blood from a handful of donors. The germline gives CDR1 SEHNR, CDR2 FQNEAQ (reference sequence). The ends were cut back, 5 bases at V and 7 bases at J, with 14 bases in the middle. This CDR3 has 13 amino acids. The V gene is TRBV7-9, the J gene TRBJ1-1; D unclear. The sequence was obtained from a human donor in good health. Source material: PBMCs. CDR3 coding DNA: TGTGCCAGCAGCCAAGACTACACGAGTGAAGCTTTCTTT. Protein product: CASSQDYTSEAFF.